This T cell receptor beta chain came from a study of blood T cell repertoires in COVID-19 (dated by TCRdb to the early 2020s). Background on the whole study: Collaborator samples came from the United States, Italy and Spain and covered acute and convalescent phases of COVID-19. The dataset comprised deeply sampled blood TCRbeta repertoires from subjects exposed to, actively infected with, or recovered from COVID-19. The prospective study material was composed of cDNA or gDNA derived from T cells, B-cell-depleted T cells, or PBMCs. A de-identified subject ID, COVID-19 status, age in years and sex were almost always included in the sample metadata. Where HLA class I and class II types were available, the types were taken from metadata supplied by the sample provider, not from assay-based typing. Samples came from the ongoing ImmuneRACE study (first 160 participants) plus 1,254 subjects from 6 global collaborators. The repertoires were made available in a free public database intended to serve as a resource for research on the immune response to SARS-CoV-2.

Of note for this clone: It has no known antigen specificity. Base qualities are not provided; no much larger clone lies one nucleotide away.

CDR1 is given as SEHNR and CDR2 as FQNEAQ, both from the germline V gene (reference sequence). Trimming accounts for 5 bases at V and 0 bases at J, while the number of junction bases matched to no gene is 6. The CDR3 spans 17 residues, from the cysteine through the phenylalanine. CDR3 DNA is the only sequence kept; it has 51 bases, read in frame from the first base. The immunoSEQ Assay, a bias-controlled multiplex PCR, was used to amplify TCRbeta CDR3 regions from genomic DNA. From the authors' description of their analysis: Nucleated cell counts per sample were estimated from amplification of reference gene primers within the assay. To quantify the absolute abundance of each unique TCRbeta CDR3 rearrangement, sequence reads were collapsed and filtered. For each sample, productive Simpson clonality was calculated as the square root of Simpson's diversity index across productive rearrangements. TCRdb mirrors the immuneACCESS table, restricted to in-frame sequences. Some clones are absent from its copies; in checked studies, under half trace to an unresolved V gene, and the reason for the others is unknown. D and trimming were read from the DNA, whereas the V and J calls and clone size are those reported in that table. This sample comprises nearly 250,000 clones, around 85% of them detected only once. In total, the top ten clones hold approximately 9.1% of the sample.

Enrolling through a virtual design, the prospective study's participants ranged in age from roughly 18 to 95 years and lived across 24 United States geographic areas. In the prospective study, cohorts were assigned on the basis of participant-reported clinical history obtained from a screening survey and a study questionnaire. In the prospective study, mobile phlebotomists collected whole blood, serum and a nasopharyngeal or oropharyngeal swab from each participant. Additional blood draws and questionnaires over a roughly two-month period could optionally be provided by prospective study participants. Before DNA extraction, blood samples from the prospective study were shipped at room temperature or frozen. What the work shows at the level of the full study, not this receptor alone: The quantity of clinical and demographic metadata differed by source and by participant and was supplied without curation.

The sequence was collected from a woman in her fifties or sixties with acute COVID-19. The sample taken for sequencing was PBMCs or T cells enriched from blood (not recorded which). The sequence joins TRBV7-9 to TRBJ1-5; TRBD1 matches 11 bases in the middle. Here the CDR3 is given as CASSQGQGAISNQPQHF. Here is the DNA: TGTGCCAGCAGCCAAGGACAGGGGGCGATTAGCAATCAGCCCCAGCATTTT. This CDR3, with the reference TRBV7-9 and TRBJ1-5 proteins standing in past its ends, gives the full variable domain DTGVSQNPRHKITKRGQNVTFRCDPISEHNRLYWYRQTLGQGPEFLTYFQNEAQLEKSRLLSDRFSAERPKGSFSTLEIQRTEQGDSAMYLCASSQGQGAISNQPQHFGDGTRLSIL.